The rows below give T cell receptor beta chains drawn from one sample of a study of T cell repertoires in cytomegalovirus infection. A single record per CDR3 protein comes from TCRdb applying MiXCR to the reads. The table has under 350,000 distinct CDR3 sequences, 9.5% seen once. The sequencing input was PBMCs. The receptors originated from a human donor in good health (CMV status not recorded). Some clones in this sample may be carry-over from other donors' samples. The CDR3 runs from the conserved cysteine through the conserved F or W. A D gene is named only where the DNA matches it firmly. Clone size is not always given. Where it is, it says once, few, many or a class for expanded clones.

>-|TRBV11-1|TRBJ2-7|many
TGTGCCAGCAAGGAGGGCGGGGAGCAGTACTTC
CASKEGGEQYF
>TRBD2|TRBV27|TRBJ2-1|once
TGTGCCAGCAGTTCCCCCGGAAAACTAGCGGACAATGAGCAGTTCTTC
CASSSPGKLADNEQFF
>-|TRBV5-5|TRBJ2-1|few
TGTGCCAGCAGCGCAACAGCGTCAAGCTCCTACAATGAGCAGTTCTTC
CASSATASSSYNEQFF
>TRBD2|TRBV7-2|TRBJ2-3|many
TGTGCCAGCAGCATACTGCCGGGACTAATCACAGATACGCAGTATTTT
CASSILPGLITDTQYF
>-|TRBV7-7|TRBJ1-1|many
TGTGCCAGCAGCTCGGGTGTCAACACTGAAGCTTTCTTT
CASSSGVNTEAFF
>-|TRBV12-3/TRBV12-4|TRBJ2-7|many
TGTGCCAGCAGTTACCGGGACAACTACGAGCAGTACTTC
CASSYRDNYEQYF
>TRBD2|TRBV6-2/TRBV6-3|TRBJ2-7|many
TGTGCCAGCAGTTACGGGACTAGCGGTTCCTACGAGCAGTACTTC
CASSYGTSGSYEQYF
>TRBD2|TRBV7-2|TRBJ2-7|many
TGTGCCAGCAGCCCACGGGGGGGAAACGAGCAGTACTTC
CASSPRGGNEQYF
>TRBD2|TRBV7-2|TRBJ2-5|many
TGTGCCAGCAGCCGGGGTTGGACTAGCGGGGAGACCCAGTACTTC
CASSRGWTSGETQYF
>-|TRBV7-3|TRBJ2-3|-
TGTGCCAGCAGCTTACGTTCGGGGGAGGATACGCAGTATTTT
CASSLRSGEDTQYF
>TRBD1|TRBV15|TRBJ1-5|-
TGTGCCACCAGCGGTCGGACAGGGTACAATCAGCCCCAGCATTTT
CATSGRTGYNQPQHF
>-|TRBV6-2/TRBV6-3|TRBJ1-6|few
TGTGCCAGCAGTTACGGGGTGACCTATAATTCACCCCTCCACTTT
CASSYGVTYNSPLHF
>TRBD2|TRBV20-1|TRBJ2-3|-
TGCAGTGCTAGAGATGCCCAGCGGGACACAGATACGCAGTATTTT
CSARDAQRDTDTQYF
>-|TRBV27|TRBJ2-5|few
TGTGCCAGCAGTCAAAGGTTCGAAGAGACCCAGTACTTC
CASSQRFEETQYF
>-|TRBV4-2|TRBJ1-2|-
TGTGCCAGCAGCCAGACCGGGACACCCGATGGCTACACCTTC
CASSQTGTPDGYTF